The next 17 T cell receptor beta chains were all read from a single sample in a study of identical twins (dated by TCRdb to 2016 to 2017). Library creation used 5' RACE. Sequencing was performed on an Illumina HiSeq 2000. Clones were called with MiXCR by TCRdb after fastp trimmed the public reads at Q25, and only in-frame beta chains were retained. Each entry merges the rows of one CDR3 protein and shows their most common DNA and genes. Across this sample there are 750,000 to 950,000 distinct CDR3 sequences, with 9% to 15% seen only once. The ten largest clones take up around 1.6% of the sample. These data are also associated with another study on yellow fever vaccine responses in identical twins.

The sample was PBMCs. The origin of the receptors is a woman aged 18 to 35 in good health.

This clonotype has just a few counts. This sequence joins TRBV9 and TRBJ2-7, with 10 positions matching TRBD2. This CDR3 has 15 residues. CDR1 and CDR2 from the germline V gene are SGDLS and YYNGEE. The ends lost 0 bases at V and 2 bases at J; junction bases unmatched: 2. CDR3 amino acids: CASSVASGRAYEQYF. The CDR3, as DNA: TGTGCCAGCAGCGTAGCCAGCGGGAGGGCCTACGAGCAGTACTTC.

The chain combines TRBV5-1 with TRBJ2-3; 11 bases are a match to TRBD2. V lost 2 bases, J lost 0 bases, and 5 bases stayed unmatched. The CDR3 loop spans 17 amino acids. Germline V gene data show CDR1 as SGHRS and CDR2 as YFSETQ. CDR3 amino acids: CASSLSTSGTSTDTQYF. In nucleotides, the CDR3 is TGCGCCAGCAGCTTATCGACTAGCGGGACTAGCACAGATACGCAGTATTTT. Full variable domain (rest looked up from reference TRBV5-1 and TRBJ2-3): KAGVTQTPRYLIKTRGQQVTLSCSPISGHRSVSWYQQTPGQGLQFLFEYFSETQRNKGNFPGRFSGRQFSNSRSEMNVSTLELGDSALYLCASSLSTSGTSTDTQYFGPGTRLTVL.

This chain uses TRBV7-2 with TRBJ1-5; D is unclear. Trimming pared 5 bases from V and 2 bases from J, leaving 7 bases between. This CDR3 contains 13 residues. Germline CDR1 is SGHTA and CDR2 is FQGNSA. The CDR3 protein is CASSTRRNQPQHF. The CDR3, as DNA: TGTGCCAGCAGCACACGGCGCAATCAGCCCCAGCATTTT. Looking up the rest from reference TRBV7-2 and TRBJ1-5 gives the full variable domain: GAGVSQSPSNKVTEKGKDVELRCDPISGHTALYWYRQSLGQGLEFLIYFQGNSAPDKSGLPSDRFSAERTGGSVSTLTIQRTQQEDSAVYLCASSTRRNQPQHFGDGTRLSIL.

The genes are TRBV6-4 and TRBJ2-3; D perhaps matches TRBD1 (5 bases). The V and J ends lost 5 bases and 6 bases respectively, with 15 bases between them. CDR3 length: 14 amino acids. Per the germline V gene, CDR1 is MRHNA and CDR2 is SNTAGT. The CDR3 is CASSPDTFVDTQYF. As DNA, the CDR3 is TGTGCCAGCAGTCCGGACACCTTCGTGGATACGCAGTATTTT.

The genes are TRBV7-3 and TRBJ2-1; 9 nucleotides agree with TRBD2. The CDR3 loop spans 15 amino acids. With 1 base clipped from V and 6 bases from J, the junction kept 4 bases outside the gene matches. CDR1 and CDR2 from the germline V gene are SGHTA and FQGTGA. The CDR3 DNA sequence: TGTGCCAGCAGCTTAATCGCTAGCGGGGTCAATGAGCAGTTCTTC. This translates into CASSLIASGVNEQFF.

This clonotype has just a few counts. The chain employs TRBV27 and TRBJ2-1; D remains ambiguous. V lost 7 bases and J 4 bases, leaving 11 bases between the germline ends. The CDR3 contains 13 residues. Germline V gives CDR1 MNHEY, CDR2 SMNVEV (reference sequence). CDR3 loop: CASKRAGYNEQFF. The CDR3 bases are TGTGCCAGCAAAAGGGCCGGGTACAATGAGCAGTTCTTC.

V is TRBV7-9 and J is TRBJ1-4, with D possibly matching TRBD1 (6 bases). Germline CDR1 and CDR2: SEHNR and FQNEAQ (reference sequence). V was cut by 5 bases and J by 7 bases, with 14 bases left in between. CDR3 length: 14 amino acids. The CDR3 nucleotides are TGTGCCAGCAGCCGAACAGGGATAATTGAAAAACTGTTTTTT. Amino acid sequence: CASSRTGIIEKLFF.

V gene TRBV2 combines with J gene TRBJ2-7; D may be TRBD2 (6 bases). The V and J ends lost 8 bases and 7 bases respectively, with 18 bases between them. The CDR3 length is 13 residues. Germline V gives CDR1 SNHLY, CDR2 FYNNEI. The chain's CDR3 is CASQRPLAGEQYV. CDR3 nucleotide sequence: TGTGCCAGCCAACGGCCATTGGCGGGGGAGCAGTACGTC.

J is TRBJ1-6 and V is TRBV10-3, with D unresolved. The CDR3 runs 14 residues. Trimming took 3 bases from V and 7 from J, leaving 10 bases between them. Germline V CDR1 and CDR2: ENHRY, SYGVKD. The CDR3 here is CAISESTVNSPLHF. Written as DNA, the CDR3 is TGTGCCATCAGTGAATCGACGGTAAATTCACCCCTCCACTTT.

This CDR3 is CAGGTSGRVEQYF. CDR3 bases: TGTGCCGGAGGGACTAGCGGGAGGGTTGAGCAGTACTTC. The rearrangement joins TRBV2 to TRBJ2-7; 16 nucleotides match TRBD2. The CDR3 covers 13 residues. V was pared by 11 bases and J by 7 bases, with 5 bases of the junction left unmatched. Germline CDR1 reads SNHLY; CDR2 reads FYNNEI.

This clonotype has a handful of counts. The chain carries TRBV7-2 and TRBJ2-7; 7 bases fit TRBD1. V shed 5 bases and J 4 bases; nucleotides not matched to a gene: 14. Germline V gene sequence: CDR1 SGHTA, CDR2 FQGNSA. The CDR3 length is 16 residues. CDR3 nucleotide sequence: TGTGCCAGCAGCCCAACCCCAGGACAGGTTATGTACGAGCAGTACTTC. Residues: CASSPTPGQVMYEQYF.

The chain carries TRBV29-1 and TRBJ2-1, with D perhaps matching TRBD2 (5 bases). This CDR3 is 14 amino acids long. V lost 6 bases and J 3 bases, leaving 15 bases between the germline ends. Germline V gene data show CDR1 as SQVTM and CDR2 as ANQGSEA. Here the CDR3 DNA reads TGCAGCGTCGAGCCGAGACGGGGCTACAATGAGCAGTTCTTC. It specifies CSVEPRRGYNEQFF.

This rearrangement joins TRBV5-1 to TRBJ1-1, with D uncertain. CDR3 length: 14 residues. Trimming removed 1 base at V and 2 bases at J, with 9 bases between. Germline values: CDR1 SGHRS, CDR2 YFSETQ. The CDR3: CASSLFPENTEAFF. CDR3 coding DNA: TGCGCCAGCAGCTTGTTTCCAGAAAACACTGAAGCTTTCTTT. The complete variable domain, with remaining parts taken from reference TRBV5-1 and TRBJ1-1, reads KAGVTQTPRYLIKTRGQQVTLSCSPISGHRSVSWYQQTPGQGLQFLFEYFSETQRNKGNFPGRFSGRQFSNSRSEMNVSTLELGDSALYLCASSLFPENTEAFFGQGTRLTVV.

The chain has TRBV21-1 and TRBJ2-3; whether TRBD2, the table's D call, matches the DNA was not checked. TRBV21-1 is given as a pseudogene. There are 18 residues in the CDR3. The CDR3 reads CASSKGESGTRGVDTQYF. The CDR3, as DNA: TGTGCCAGCAGCAAAGGGGAGTCAGGGACTAGAGGTGTAGATACGCAGTATTTT.

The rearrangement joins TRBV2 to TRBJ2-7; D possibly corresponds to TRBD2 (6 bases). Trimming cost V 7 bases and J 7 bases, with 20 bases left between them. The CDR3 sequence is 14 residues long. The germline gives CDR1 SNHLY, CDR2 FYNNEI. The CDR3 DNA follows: TGTGCCAGCATTCCGGGACTGCGACTGTTGGAGCAGTACTTC. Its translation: CASIPGLRLLEQYF.

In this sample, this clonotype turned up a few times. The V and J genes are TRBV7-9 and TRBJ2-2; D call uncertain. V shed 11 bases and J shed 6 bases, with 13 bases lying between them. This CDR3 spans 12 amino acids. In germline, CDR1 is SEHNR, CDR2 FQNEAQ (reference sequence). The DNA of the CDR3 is TGTGCCGGCGGCGGAAGAGCCGGGGAGCTGTTTTTT. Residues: CAGGGRAGELFF.

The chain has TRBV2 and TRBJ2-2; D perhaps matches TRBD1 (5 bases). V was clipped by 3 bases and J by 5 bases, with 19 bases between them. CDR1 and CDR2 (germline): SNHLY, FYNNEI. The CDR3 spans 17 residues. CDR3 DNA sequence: TGTGCCAGCAGTGATAATCAGCTAGGGGTGCGAACCGGGGAGCTGTTTTTT. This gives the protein CASSDNQLGVRTGELFF.